The rows below give T cell receptor beta chains drawn from one sample of a study of a mutant IDH1 vaccine in newly diagnosed glioma. Sequencing used immunoSEQ multiplex PCR; TCRdb keeps in-frame clones, though not all of them. The table has 40,000 or so clones, approximately 83% seen once. Antigen specificity for these receptors is unknown. The sample consisted of PBMCs, taken from a glioma patient whose treatment included an IDH1 peptide vaccine. The receptors come from a man between 40 and 49 years old with glioma. Each CDR3 is given with its conserved first and last residue. D genes are given only for firm matches. Not all rows give a size; the values are once, few, many and, for expanded clones, a class.

V gene	D gene	J gene	clone size	CDR3 protein	CDR3 DNA
TRBV7-2	TRBD2	TRBJ2-7	-	CASSPWGGGSYEQYF	TGTGCCAGCAGCCCGTGGGGCGGGGGCTCCTACGAGCAGTACTTC
TRBV5-1	-	TRBJ2-1	-	CASTPLTGAYNEQFF	TGCGCCAGTACTCCCCTCACGGGAGCTTACAATGAGCAGTTCTTC
TRBV11-1	TRBD1	TRBJ1-2	-	CASSVRQGVNYGYTF	TGTGCCAGCAGCGTACGACAGGGGGTAAACTATGGCTACACCTTC
TRBV6-5	TRBD1	TRBJ2-5	-	CASSYETGAETQYF	TGTGCCAGCAGTTACGAAACAGGGGCAGAGACCCAGTACTTC
TRBV20-1	-	TRBJ2-5	-	CSAGEQYF	TGCAGTGCTGGGGAGCAGTACTTC
TRBV5-1	-	TRBJ2-1	-	CATKRGGYNEQFF	TGCGCCACCAAACGTGGGGGCTACAATGAGCAGTTCTTC
TRBV18	-	TRBJ1-3	-	CASSPLGGAPSSGNTIYF	TGTGCCAGCTCACCCCTCGGTGGCGCTCCAAGCTCTGGAAACACCATATATTTT
TRBV6-5	-	TRBJ2-1	-	CAATGYNEQFF	TGTGCCGCCACAGGCTACAATGAGCAGTTCTTC
TRBV4-2	TRBD1	TRBJ1-2	-	CASSQDGPGQGFYGYTF	TGTGCCAGCAGCCAGGATGGGCCCGGACAGGGTTTCTATGGCTACACCTTC
TRBV29-1	TRBD1	TRBJ2-7	-	CSVGYRGPYEQYF	TGCAGCGTTGGCTACAGGGGGCCCTACGAGCAGTACTTC
TRBV7-8	-	TRBJ2-3	-	CASRGRGTDTQYF	TGTGCCAGCAGGGGAAGGGGCACAGATACGCAGTATTTT
TRBV7-2	TRBD2	TRBJ2-1	-	CASSRSGLTYNEQFF	TGTGCCAGCAGCCGTAGCGGGTTAACCTACAATGAGCAGTTCTTC
TRBV5-1	-	TRBJ2-2	-	CASSLSLASTGELFF	TGCGCCAGCAGCTTGTCGCTAGCCTCCACCGGGGAGCTGTTTTTT
TRBV7-2	-	TRBJ1-2	-	CASSLATATNINGYTF	TGTGCCAGCAGCTTAGCTACAGCTACAAATATAAATGGCTACACCTTC
TRBV9	-	TRBJ1-3	once	CASSPREGGRNTIYF	TGTGCCAGCAGCCCGCGCGAAGGGGGTCGAAACACCATATATTTT
TRBV5-4	-	TRBJ1-1	-	CASSFPRGNTEAFF	TGTGCCAGCAGCTTCCCCAGGGGGAACACTGAAGCTTTCTTT
TRBV5-1	TRBD2	TRBJ2-5	-	CASSTGLAGGTETQYF	TGCGCCAGCAGCACGGGACTAGCGGGAGGGACGGAGACCCAGTACTTC
TRBV9	-	TRBJ1-1	-	CASSPKLLKNTEAFF	TGTGCCAGCAGCCCTAAGCTGCTCAAGAACACTGAAGCTTTCTTT
TRBV19	-	TRBJ1-2	-	CASSYSGRNGYTF	TGTGCCAGTAGCTACTCCGGGAGAAACGGCTACACCTTC
TRBV19	-	TRBJ1-3	-	CASSSWDAGNTIYF	TGTGCCAGTAGTAGTTGGGACGCTGGCAACACCATATATTTT
TRBV7-7	TRBD2	TRBJ2-2	-	CASSRGTSSGILTGELFF	TGTGCCAGCAGCCGTGGGACCTCTAGCGGGATTCTTACCGGGGAGCTGTTTTTT
TRBV19	-	TRBJ2-1	-	CASTLTGTISSGEQFF	TGTGCCAGTACCCTCACCGGGACAATATCGTCAGGGGAGCAGTTCTTC
TRBV6-5	TRBD1	TRBJ2-2	-	CASSSTGGNTGELFF	TGTGCCAGCAGTAGTACAGGGGGAAACACCGGGGAGCTGTTTTTT
TRBV27	-	TRBJ1-4	-	CASRGGRVDGEKLFF	TGTGCCAGCAGAGGCGGAAGGGTGGATGGGGAAAAACTGTTTTTT
TRBV19	-	TRBJ1-2	-	CASTLESNYGYTF	TGTGCCAGTACCCTGGAGAGCAACTATGGCTACACCTTC
TRBV7-6	-	TRBJ2-1	-	CASSFQQGDEQFF	TGTGCCAGCAGCTTTCAACAGGGCGATGAGCAGTTCTTC
TRBV4-3	-	TRBJ2-5	-	CASSPGWTQETQYF	TGCGCCAGCAGCCCCGGATGGACCCAAGAGACCCAGTACTTC